This record covers a single TCR beta chain. The sample is drawn from a study of T cell changes during pregnancy in multiple sclerosis. Profiling relied on immunoSEQ multiplex PCR, and the TCRdb table lists in-frame clones only, not all of them. The repertoire holds approximately 58,000 clones, with 80% to 95% as singletons. This CDR3 is 17 amino acids long. Trimming stripped 2 bases from V and 3 bases from J, with 17 bases between. Germline V gives CDR1 LNHDA, CDR2 SQIVND (reference sequence). This TCR derives from a female donor with multiple sclerosis, enrolled in a pregnancy study. The sample here was peripheral blood, taken in the second trimester of pregnancy. The chain recombines TRBV19 with TRBJ1-5, with D hard to call. CDR3: CASSIRPWERLNQPQHF. The CDR3 bases are TGTGCCAGTAGTATAAGACCATGGGAGCGACTCAATCAGCCCCAGCATTTT.